The 18 T cell receptor beta chains listed next were all sequenced from one sample in a study of vaccination and CD4 T cells after COVID-19 (dated by TCRdb to about 2022). The library relied on PCR. TCRdb shows the sequencer as Illumina iSeq 100. TCRdb ran its own pipeline on the public reads, namely fastp trimming at Q25 and MiXCR clone calling, and kept in-frame beta chains. Entries that share a CDR3 protein sequence are merged under the most common genes and DNA. This sample gives approximately 17,000 distinct CDR3 sequences in total; just over 60% of them show up just once. The ten largest account for about 1.1% of the sample. The source was CD4+ T cells from blood, collected after SARS-CoV-2 vaccination. The receptors come from a human donor who had recovered from COVID-19.

This clonotype was detected only once. The chain combines TRBV7-8 with TRBJ2-7, with 7 positions matching TRBD1. V lost 5 bases to trimming and J lost 4 bases; unmatched junction nucleotides: 5. This CDR3 has 13 amino acids. The germline V gene encodes CDR1 SGHVS and CDR2 FQNEAQ. The CDR3 DNA follows: TGTGCCAGCAGCATCGCCAGGGGGTACGAGCAGTACTTC. Protein sequence: CASSIARGYEQYF.

The rearrangement links TRBV6-1 to TRBJ2-7; possibly TRBD1 for D (5 bases). Germline V CDR1 and CDR2: MNHNS, SASEGT. Trimming removed 6 bases from V and 6 bases from J, with 9 bases in between. The CDR3 consists of 11 residues. CDR3 nucleotide sequence: TGTGCCAGCAGCAGGGTACTCGAGCAGTACTTC. It encodes CASSRVLEQYF.

The chain is built from TRBV7-3 and TRBJ1-3; unclear D gene. V lost 6 bases, J lost 3 bases, and 3 bases lay in between. The CDR3 length is 11 residues. Germline loops: CDR1 SGHTA, CDR2 FQGTGA. Here the CDR3 DNA reads TGTGCCAGCAGTAATGGAAACACCATATATTTT. It codes for CASSNGNTIYF.

This chain links TRBV9 with TRBJ2-2; possible D gene TRBD1, 5 bases. The CDR3 length is 17 residues. V lost 0 bases and J 2 bases, leaving 14 bases between the germline ends. The germline V gene encodes CDR1 SGDLS and CDR2 YYNGEE. In DNA, the CDR3 is TGTGCCAGCAGCGTAGCTAGGGCAGGGAATAACACCGGGGAGCTGTTTTTT. It yields the protein CASSVARAGNNTGELFF. Supplemented by reference TRBV9 and TRBJ2-2, the full variable domain reads DSGVTQTPKHLITATGQRVTLRCSPRSGDLSVYWYQQSLDQGLQFLIQYYNGEERAKGNILERFSAQQFPDLHSELNLSSLELGDSALYFCASSVARAGNNTGELFFGEGSRLTVL.

This clonotype was counted a few times. This sequence joins TRBV7-9 and TRBJ1-1, with D possibly being TRBD1 (5 bases). The CDR3 sequence is 15 residues long. Germline lookup yields CDR1 SEHNR and CDR2 FQNEAQ (reference sequence). The V gene lost 6 bases and the J gene lost 0 bases, with 14 bases spanning the gap. The CDR3 DNA sequence: TGTGCCAGCAGGTCCAGGACACGCTTGAACACTGAAGCTTTCTTT. This encodes CASRSRTRLNTEAFF. Complete variable domain (other parts from reference TRBV7-9 and TRBJ1-1): DTGVSQNPRHKITKRGQNVTFRCDPISEHNRLYWYRQTLGQGPEFLTYFQNEAQLEKSRLLSDRFSAERPKGSFSTLEIQRTEQGDSAMYLCASRSRTRLNTEAFFGQGTRLTVV.

The J gene is TRBJ2-5, the V gene TRBV12-5; D uncertain. This CDR3 has 13 amino acids. The germline V and J ends were trimmed by 6 bases and 1 base, with 9 bases remaining between them. Per the germline V gene, CDR1 is LGHNT and CDR2 is FRNRAP. This CDR3 reads CASGNSVQETQYF. The CDR3 bases are TGTGCTAGTGGCAACAGTGTCCAAGAGACCCAGTACTTC.

This clonotype came up a few times. The rearrangement links TRBV12-3 or TRBV12-4 to TRBJ1-5; D remains ambiguous. The CDR3 is 14 amino acids. Trimming took 3 bases from V and 3 from J, leaving 9 bases between them. CDR3 region: CASSFGGPNQPQHF. DNA for the CDR3: TGTGCCAGCAGTTTCGGCGGCCCCAATCAGCCCCAGCATTTT.

This clonotype appeared once. V usage is TRBV5-1 and J usage is TRBJ1-2; D remains unclear. The CDR3 runs to 13 residues. Germline V gene lookup returns CDR1 SGHRS and CDR2 YFSETQ. V lost 0 bases, J lost 3 bases, and 6 bases lay in between. For the CDR3, the DNA is TGCGCCAGCAGCTTGGACGGGGACTATGGCTACACCTTC. Protein: CASSLDGDYGYTF.

The genes are TRBV20-1 and TRBJ1-4; no reliable D call. The CDR3 loop spans 13 amino acids. The germline V gene encodes CDR1 DFQATT and CDR2 SNEGSKA (reference sequence). The V and J ends lost 6 bases and 7 bases respectively, with 15 bases between them. CDR3 sequence (DNA): TGCAGTGCCCAGACTGGGTCGAGTGAAAAACTGTTTTTT. It yields the protein CSAQTGSSEKLFF.

This clonotype showed up just a few times. The gene calls are TRBV27 and TRBJ1-1; the D is unclear. CDR1 and CDR2 from the germline V gene are MNHEY and SMNVEV (reference sequence). V gave up 4 bases and J gave up 4 bases, with 10 bases separating them. CDR3 length: 13 amino acids. The CDR3 region has the DNA TGTGCCAGCAGTTCGTCGAGATCCACTGAAGCTTTCTTT. Encoded protein: CASSSSRSTEAFF.

V usage is TRBV12-3 or TRBV12-4 and J usage is TRBJ2-4, with no clear D. The CDR3 contains 14 residues. Trimming took off 1 base at V and 6 bases at J, with 10 bases between the two ends. The CDR3 region has the DNA TGTGCCAGCAGTTTAGAGGAGATCATAAACATTCAGTACTTC. This sequence encodes CASSLEEIINIQYF.

This clonotype appeared once. V and J are TRBV30 and TRBJ2-3; weak D call: TRBD1 (6 bases). V was cut by 0 bases and J by 1 base, with 8 bases left in between. CDR1 and CDR2 from the germline V gene are GTSNPN and SVGIG (reference sequence). CDR3 length: 14 amino acids. This CDR3 reads CAWSVRQGTDTQYF. CDR3 nucleotides: TGTGCCTGGAGTGTACGACAGGGCACAGATACGCAGTATTTT.

The chain is built from TRBV24-1 and TRBJ2-7; 7 nucleotides match TRBD2. V gave up 0 bases and J gave up 5 bases; unmatched junction bases: 3. The CDR3 covers 14 residues. Germline CDR1 KGHDR, CDR2 SFDVKD. CDR3 region: CATSDLRGGDEQYF. As DNA, the CDR3 is TGTGCCACCAGTGATTTGCGCGGGGGAGACGAGCAGTACTTC.

CDR3 protein: CSARTGTGGRNTEAFF. The CDR3 DNA sequence: TGCAGTGCTAGAACCGGGACAGGGGGACGTAACACTGAAGCTTTCTTT. V and J are TRBV20-1 and TRBJ1-1, with TRBD1 matching over 11 bases. Germline CDR1 reads DFQATT; CDR2 reads SNEGSKA (reference sequence). The CDR3 covers 16 residues. The J segment lost 2 bases and the V segment lost 2 bases, leaving 7 bases of the junction unmatched.

The V and J genes are TRBV6-1 and TRBJ2-7, with TRBD2 identical over 9 bases. Trimming at V came to 6 bases and at J to 0 bases, leaving 6 bases not matched to a gene. Germline values: CDR1 MNHNS, CDR2 SASEGT. This CDR3 is built from 15 residues. The CDR3 DNA follows: TGTGCCAGCAGGGACGATAGCGGGAGCTCCTACGAGCAGTACTTC. Protein product: CASRDDSGSSYEQYF.

The chain joins TRBV12-3 or TRBV12-4 to TRBJ2-5; D not resolved. V gave up 9 bases and J gave up 5 bases, with 16 bases separating them. This CDR3 spans 13 amino acids. The CDR3, as DNA: TGTGCCAGTAAGACCCCGAGAAGTGAGACCCAGTACTTC. This encodes CASKTPRSETQYF.

There are a few counts of this clonotype. V usage is TRBV28 and J usage is TRBJ2-3; D is possibly TRBD1 or TRBD2 (5 bases each). CDR3 length equals 16 residues. V gave up 3 bases and J gave up 2 bases, with 15 bases separating them. Germline CDR1 is MDHEN and CDR2 is SYDVKM. CDR3 sequence (DNA): TGTGCCAGCAGTTTGGGACGGGATCGGGTCACAGATACGCAGTATTTT. Its protein product is CASSLGRDRVTDTQYF.

The chain recombines TRBV7-9 with TRBJ2-5, with a weak D call TRBD2 (6 bases). Germline V CDR1 and CDR2: SEHNR, FQNEAQ (reference sequence). The V gene lost 7 bases and the J gene lost 0 bases, with 12 bases spanning the gap. The CDR3 length is 14 residues. CDR3 nucleotides: TGTGCCAGCAAGTCGGGCGGGAACCAAGAGACCCAGTACTTC. It codes for CASKSGGNQETQYF.